These T cell receptor beta chains were read from a single sample in a study of CDR3 diversity in severe acne. TCRdb re-derived calls from the PCR reads in MiXCR, one entry per CDR3 protein. Here the sample spans approximately 90,000 distinct CDR3 sequences, roughly half being singletons. Sample: blood. Receptors originate from a male donor in good health, serving as a control. Both conserved end residues are part of each CDR3. The D gene is left open where the match is weak. A row's size may be missing; if present it is once, few, many or a size class.

size,V,J,D,CDR3,DNA
.,TRBV7-6,TRBJ2-1,.,CASSLEGNEQFF,TGTGCCAGCAGCTTAGAGGGCAATGAGCAGTTCTTC
.,TRBV6-5,TRBJ2-7,.,CASSVFESTYEQYF,TGTGCCAGCAGTGTGTTCGAAAGCACCTACGAGCAGTACTTC
.,TRBV20-1,TRBJ2-3,.,CSARDASTDTQYF,TGCAGTGCTAGGGACGCCAGCACAGATACGCAGTATTTT
medium-sized,TRBV2,TRBJ2-1,TRBD1,CASYRQGKFF,TGTGCCAGCTACAGACAGGGAAAGTTCTTC
once,TRBV20-1,TRBJ2-7,.,CSARDDHEQYF,TGCAGTGCTAGAGATGACCACGAGCAGTACTTC
many,TRBV29-1,TRBJ1-2,.,CSVEQNYGYTF,TGCAGCGTTGAACAGAACTATGGCTACACCTTC
few,TRBV24-1,TRBJ1-1,.,CATSSTGNTEAFF,TGTGCCACCAGTAGTACGGGTAACACTGAAGCTTTCTTT
.,TRBV7-9,TRBJ2-2,TRBD1,CASSLGTGDTGELFF,TGTGCCAGCAGCTTAGGGACAGGGGATACCGGGGAGCTGTTTTTT
many,TRBV10-3,TRBJ1-3,TRBD1,CAISKTGAGNTIYF,TGTGCCATCAGCAAAACAGGGGCTGGAAACACCATATATTTT
few,TRBV2,TRBJ1-1,.,CASCLAYGTEAFF,TGTGCCAGTTGCTTGGCTTATGGAACGGAAGCTTTCTTT
many,TRBV24-1,TRBJ2-7,TRBD2,CATSLAGDNYEQYF,TGTGCCACCAGTTTGGCGGGGGATAACTACGAGCAGTACTTC
many,TRBV6-1,TRBJ1-1,.,CASSLQTGHTEAFF,TGTGCCAGCAGTTTGCAGACGGGGCACACTGAAGCTTTCTTT
few,TRBV19,TRBJ1-1,.,CASSTGGTGNTEAFF,TGTGCCAGTAGTACAGGAGGGACGGGGAACACTGAAGCTTTCTTT
.,TRBV25-1,TRBJ2-3,TRBD2,CASSTGTSGTVTDTQYF,TGTGCCAGCAGCACCGGGACTAGCGGGACGGTCACAGATACGCAGTATTTT
.,TRBV28,TRBJ1-1,TRBD1,CASRPRQGGTEAFF,TGTGCCAGCAGGCCTAGGCAGGGGGGCACTGAAGCTTTCTTT
few,TRBV7-9,TRBJ1-1,.,CASSFILGSTEAFF,TGTGCCAGCAGCTTTATCCTGGGGAGCACTGAAGCTTTCTTT
many,TRBV2,TRBJ2-1,TRBD2,CASSERGLGYNEQFF,TGTGCCAGCAGTGAACGGGGACTAGGATACAATGAGCAGTTCTTC
.,TRBV7-9,TRBJ2-2,TRBD2,CASTSGLAGLANTGELFF,TGTGCCAGCACCTCGGGACTAGCGGGACTCGCGAACACCGGGGAGCTGTTTTTT
.,TRBV5-1,TRBJ2-2,.,CASSTGELFF,TGCGCCAGCAGCACCGGGGAGCTGTTTTTT
few,TRBV20-1,TRBJ2-7,.,CSARTADSYEQYF,TGCAGTGCTCGGACAGCTGATTCCTACGAGCAGTACTTC
.,TRBV25-1,TRBJ1-5,.,CASSEAGDNQPQHF,TGTGCCAGCAGTGAGGCAGGAGACAATCAGCCCCAGCATTTT
.,TRBV19,TRBJ2-6,.,CASTDRYSGANVLTF,TGTGCCAGTACCGACAGGTACTCTGGGGCCAACGTCCTGACTTTC
few,TRBV7-9,TRBJ1-3,.,CASSSTISGNTIYF,TGTGCCAGCAGCTCCACGATCTCTGGAAACACCATATATTTT
once,TRBV15,TRBJ1-3,.,CATTQGSGNTIYF,TGTGCCACCACGCAGGGGTCTGGAAACACCATATATTTT
.,TRBV2,TRBJ2-1,TRBD2,CASSEATSDEQFF,TGTGCCAGCAGTGAAGCCACTAGCGATGAGCAGTTCTTC
.,TRBV7-3,TRBJ1-1,.,CASSLTGRTEAFF,TGTGCCAGCAGCCTTACAGGGAGAACTGAAGCTTTCTTT
.,TRBV13,TRBJ2-5,TRBD2,CASSVGLAVQETQYF,TGTGCCAGCTCAGTCGGACTAGCGGTTCAAGAGACCCAGTACTTC
.,TRBV5-1,TRBJ2-1,TRBD2,CASRGLAGGPGLF,TGCGCCAGCAGGGGACTAGCGGGAGGGCCTGGTCTCTTC
many,TRBV7-6,TRBJ2-5,.,CASSMGRQETQYF,TGTGCCAGCAGTATGGGACGACAAGAGACCCAGTACTTC
few,TRBV2,TRBJ1-1,.,CASRAGYGEAFF,TGTGCCAGCAGAGCAGGGTACGGTGAAGCTTTCTTT
many,TRBV19,TRBJ1-5,TRBD1,CASTVDRENQPQHF,TGTGCCAGTACCGTAGACAGGGAGAATCAGCCCCAGCATTTT
.,TRBV4-1,TRBJ2-5,TRBD2,CASSPQTGAIGGRGGLAGLGTQYF,TGCGCCAGCAGCCCGCAGACGGGCGCTATAGGGGGCAGGGGAGGACTAGCGGGATTGGGGACCCAGTACTTC
medium-sized,TRBV24-1,TRBJ2-3,TRBD2,CATSDFASGGYTQYF,TGTGCCACCAGTGATTTTGCTAGCGGGGGATATACGCAGTATTTT
many,TRBV4-1,TRBJ1-4,TRBD1,CASSQDQAGGFEKLFF,TGCGCCAGCAGCCAAGATCAGGCAGGGGGTTTTGAAAAACTGTTTTTT
.,TRBV20-1,TRBJ2-3,TRBD1,CSAQSWGTGRADTQYF,TGCAGTGCTCAGAGTTGGGGGACAGGGCGAGCAGATACGCAGTATTTT
few,TRBV20-1,TRBJ2-5,TRBD2,CSARLAGRETQYF,TGCAGTGCTAGACTAGCGGGTCGAGAGACCCAGTACTTC
few,TRBV5-1,TRBJ1-2,.,CASGPLNYGYTF,TGCGCCAGCGGTCCCCTTAACTATGGCTACACCTTC
many,TRBV6-5,TRBJ1-2,.,CASTRFSGLGDYGYTF,TGTGCCAGCACCCGTTTTTCAGGGTTAGGTGACTATGGCTACACCTTC
many,TRBV4-1,TRBJ1-1,.,CASRRGGDTEAFF,TGCGCCAGCAGAAGAGGGGGGGACACTGAAGCTTTCTTT
.,TRBV5-4,TRBJ2-2,TRBD2,CASSSTSGRRHRGAVF,TGTGCCAGCAGCTCAACTAGCGGGAGGCGCCACCGGGGAGCTGTTTTT
.,TRBV20-1,TRBJ2-7,TRBD1,CSVLDRGFSGEQYF,TGCAGTGTCCTGGACAGGGGGTTTTCGGGGGAGCAGTACTTC
.,TRBV2,TRBJ2-1,TRBD1,CAGGTGAVSNEQFF,TGTGCCGGAGGGACAGGGGCTGTTTCGAATGAGCAGTTCTTC
many,TRBV25-1,TRBJ1-5,.,CASSTGSNQPQHF,TGTGCCAGCAGTACAGGGAGCAATCAGCCCCAGCATTTT
.,TRBV7-9,TRBJ1-2,.,CASSLDFDIYGYTF,TGTGCCAGCAGCTTGGATTTTGACATCTATGGCTACACCTTC
many,TRBV3-1,TRBJ2-2,.,CASSLRTGRVSGELFF,TGTGCCAGCAGCCTTAGGACAGGGAGGGTCAGCGGGGAGCTGTTTTTT
few,TRBV29-1,TRBJ2-7,.,CSVEESSGPSAEQYF,TGCAGCGTTGAAGAGTCCAGCGGCCCCTCCGCCGAGCAGTACTTC
.,TRBV20-1,TRBJ2-2,.,CSARDQGQGAGELFF,TGCAGTGCTAGGGATCAGGGTCAGGGTGCCGGGGAGCTGTTTTTT
.,TRBV7-3,TRBJ2-2,TRBD2,CASSLNPSGNTGELFF,TGTGCCAGCAGCTTAAACCCTAGCGGGAACACCGGGGAGCTGTTTTTT
many,TRBV2,TRBJ1-5,TRBD1,CASSLEQGLGQPQHF,TGTGCCAGCAGTCTAGAACAGGGGCTCGGTCAGCCCCAGCATTTT
few,TRBV2,TRBJ2-5,.,CASSGISPYF,TGTGCCAGCAGTGGGATCAGCCCGTACTTC
.,TRBV10-3,TRBJ2-3,.,CATSDFPTGGTDTQYF,TGTGCCACCAGTGATTTCCCCACGGGAGGCACAGATACGCAGTATTTT
few,TRBV19,TRBJ1-5,.,CASSPPHQPQHF,TGTGCCAGTAGCCCGCCCCATCAGCCCCAGCATTTT